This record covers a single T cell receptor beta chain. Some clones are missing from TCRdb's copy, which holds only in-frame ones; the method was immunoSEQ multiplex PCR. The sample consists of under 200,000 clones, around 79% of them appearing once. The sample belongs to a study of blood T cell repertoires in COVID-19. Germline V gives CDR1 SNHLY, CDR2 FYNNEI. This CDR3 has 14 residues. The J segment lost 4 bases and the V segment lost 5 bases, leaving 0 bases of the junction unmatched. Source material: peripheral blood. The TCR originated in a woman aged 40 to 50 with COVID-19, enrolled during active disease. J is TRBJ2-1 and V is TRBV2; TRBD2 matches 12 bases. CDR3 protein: CASSLAGGYNEQFF. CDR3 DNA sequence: TGTGCCAGCAGTCTAGCGGGAGGGTACAATGAGCAGTTCTTC.